The rows below give T cell receptor beta chains drawn from one sample of a study of Graves' ophthalmopathy and Graves' hyperthyroidism. TCRdb analysed the multiplex PCR reads with MiXCR anew, one entry per CDR3 protein. The sample includes 650,000 to 900,000 distinct CDR3 sequences, roughly 40% of them seen just once. The sequenced sample consisted of peripheral blood. The receptors originated from an adult man with Graves' ophthalmopathy. Both conserved end residues are part of each CDR3. Fields, in order: clone size, J gene, D gene, V gene, CDR3 protein, CDR3 DNA. The D gene is left open where the match is weak. Clone size is stated in some rows and not others, as once, few, many or a class when expanded.

>-|TRBJ2-5|-|TRBV6-1
CAESGGTQETQYF
TGTGCCGAGTCTGGGGGGACCCAAGAGACCCAGTACTTC
>-|TRBJ1-2|TRBD1|TRBV20-1
CSSPGQIYGYTF
TGCAGCTCGCCGGGACAGATCTATGGCTACACCTTC
>-|TRBJ2-3|-|TRBV7-2
CASSHRPGSTDTQDF
TGTGCCAGCAGTCACCGACCAGGGAGCACAGATACGCAGGATTTT
>-|TRBJ1-1|TRBD1|TRBV25-1
CASSFSGQGTEAFF
TGTGCCAGCTCATTCTCGGGACAGGGCACTGAAGCTTTCTTT
>once|TRBJ1-5|TRBD1|TRBV24-1
CATSYGQGNNQPQHF
TGTGCCACCAGTTACGGACAGGGCAACAATCAGCCCCAGCATTTT
>few|TRBJ1-5|-|TRBV24-1
CATSEPGQGGQPQHF
TGTGCCACCAGTGAGCCTGGGCAGGGCGGTCAGCCCCAGCATTTT
>-|TRBJ2-3|TRBD1|TRBV25-1
CASSYSPGQGADTQYF
TGTGCCAGCAGTTACTCCCCGGGACAGGGCGCAGATACGCAGTATTTT
>-|TRBJ1-5|-|TRBV10-3
CAGSGAGGQPQHF
TGTGCCGGCAGCGGCGCGGGGGGCCAGCCCCAGCATTTT
>-|TRBJ1-2|-|TRBV4-2
CASSQAGTNLGYTF
TGTGCCAGCAGCCAAGCCGGGACAAATCTTGGCTACACCTTC
>few|TRBJ2-5|TRBD2|TRBV7-9
CASSLAEGSGAQETQYF
TGTGCCAGCAGCTTAGCTGAGGGTAGCGGGGCCCAAGAGACCCAGTACTTC
>-|TRBJ1-2|-|TRBV7-9
CASSPAATANYGYTF
TGTGCCAGCAGCCCTGCAGCAACAGCTAACTATGGCTACACCTTC
>many|TRBJ1-6|TRBD1|TRBV5-1
CASSRTGQGIGSPLHF
TGCGCCAGCAGCAGGACGGGACAGGGAATTGGTTCACCCCTCCACTTT
>-|TRBJ1-2|TRBD1|TRBV15
CATSSSRTGAYTF
TGTGCCACCAGCAGTTCTCGGACAGGCGCCTACACCTTC
>many|TRBJ1-5|-|TRBV19
CASIDMARSNQPQHF
TGTGCCAGTATCGACATGGCCAGGTCAAATCAGCCCCAGCATTTT
>-|TRBJ2-5|-|TRBV2
CASSYHRLDQETQYF
TGTGCCAGCAGTTACCACAGACTAGACCAAGAGACCCAGTACTTC
>-|TRBJ2-5|-|TRBV7-9
CASSHGQGREAQYF
TGTGCCAGCAGCCACGGACAGGGCCGGGAGGCCCAGTACTTC
>-|TRBJ2-3|TRBD2|TRBV15
CATGEGTKSSTDAQYF
TGTGCCACGGGGGAAGGGACTAAATCTAGCACAGATGCGCAGTATTTT
>-|TRBJ1-5|-|TRBV20-1
CSAGEGNSNQPQHF
TGCAGTGCTGGAGAGGGGAACAGCAATCAGCCCCAGCATTTT
>-|TRBJ2-5|-|TRBV3-1
CASSNSPGRVETQYF
TGTGCCAGCAGCAATTCGCCAGGGAGAGTCGAGACCCAGTACTTC
>-|TRBJ1-2|-|TRBV29-1
CSVAAGGYTF
TGCAGCGTTGCGGCGGGGGGCTACACCTTC
>-|TRBJ2-2|TRBD2|TRBV25-1
CASSLRPVGVAGEVTGELFF
TGTGCCAGCAGCTTACGTCCAGTAGGTGTTGCGGGAGAGGTTACCGGGGAGCTGTTTTTT
>-|TRBJ2-2|TRBD1|TRBV2
CASRQDRGNTGELSW
TGTGCCAGCAGGCAGGACAGGGGGAACACCGGGGAGCTGTCTTGG
>many|TRBJ1-2|-|TRBV7-9
CASSLVQTQNYGYTF
TGTGCCAGCAGCTTAGTGCAGACCCAGAACTATGGCTACACCTTC
>-|TRBJ1-1|-|TRBV10-3
CASSTLGGRGEAFF
TGTGCCAGCAGTACCCTCGGGGGCCGCGGTGAAGCTTTCTTT
>-|TRBJ2-7|TRBD1|TRBV4-1
CASSQDTDRSYEQYF
TGCGCCAGCAGCCAAGATACGGACAGGAGCTACGAGCAGTACTTC
>-|TRBJ1-4|-|TRBV29-1
CSVVGGNTGEKLFF
TGCAGCGTTGTAGGAGGGAACACAGGTGAAAAACTGTTTTTT
>-|TRBJ2-5|TRBD2|TRBV14
CASSQRRGGQFLETQYF
TGTGCCAGCAGCCAACGGCGGGGGGGCCAATTTTTGGAGACCCAGTACTTC
>-|TRBJ2-7|TRBD1|TRBV7-9
CASRKKDRDSPYEQYF
TGTGCCAGCAGGAAGAAAGACCGGGACAGCCCCTACGAGCAGTACTTC
>few|TRBJ2-7|-|TRBV4-2
CASSQEAGLSYEQYF
TGTGCCAGCAGCCAAGAGGCAGGCCTCTCCTACGAGCAGTACTTC
>-|TRBJ1-2|TRBD1|TRBV2
CASSLRGDRGHGYTF
TGTGCCAGCTCCCTCAGGGGGGACAGGGGCCATGGCTACACCTTC
>few|TRBJ1-1|-|TRBV20-1
CSAPFRLNTEAFF
TGCAGTGCGCCCTTCCGTTTAAACACTGAAGCTTTCTTT
>-|TRBJ1-3|-|TRBV2
CASSEQEGNTIYF
TGTGCCAGCAGTGAACAGGAGGGAAACACCATATATTTT
>few|TRBJ2-2|TRBD1|TRBV7-9
CASSPTGTERSGELFF
TGTGCCAGCAGCCCAACGGGGACAGAACGGTCCGGGGAGCTGTTTTTT
>-|TRBJ1-1|-|TRBV19
CASTATEGQRSEAFF
TGTGCCAGTACCGCGACGGAAGGACAGCGGTCTGAAGCTTTCTTT
>many|TRBJ2-5|-|TRBV7-2
CAIHSPQETQYF
TGTGCCATCCATAGCCCCCAAGAGACCCAGTACTTC
>-|TRBJ2-6|-|TRBV25-1
CASSYPRGRAVSGANVLTF
TGTGCCAGCAGTTACCCGAGGGGCAGGGCAGTCTCTGGGGCCAACGTCCTGACTTTC
>once|TRBJ1-4|TRBD1|TRBV25-1
CASSYTGGTNEKLFF
TGTGCCAGCAGTTATACAGGGGGGACTAATGAAAAACTGTTTTTT